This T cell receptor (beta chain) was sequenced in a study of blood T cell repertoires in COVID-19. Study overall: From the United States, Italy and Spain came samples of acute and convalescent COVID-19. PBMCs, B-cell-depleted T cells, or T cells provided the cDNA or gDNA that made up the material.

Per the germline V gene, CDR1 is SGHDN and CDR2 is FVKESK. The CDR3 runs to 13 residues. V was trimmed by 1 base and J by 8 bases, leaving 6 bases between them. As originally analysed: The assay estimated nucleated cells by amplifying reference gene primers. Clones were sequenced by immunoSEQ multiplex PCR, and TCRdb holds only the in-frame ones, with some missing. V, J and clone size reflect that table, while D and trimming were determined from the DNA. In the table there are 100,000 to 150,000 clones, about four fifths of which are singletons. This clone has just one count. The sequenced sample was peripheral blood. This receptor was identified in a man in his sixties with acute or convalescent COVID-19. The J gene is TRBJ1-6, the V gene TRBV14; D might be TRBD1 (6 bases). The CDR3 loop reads CASSQAGDSPLHF. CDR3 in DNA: TGTGCCAGCAGCCAAGCAGGGGATTCACCCCTCCACTTT.